These 5 T cell receptor beta chains were sequenced from one sample in a study of patients and donors after allogeneic stem cell transplantation (dated by TCRdb to the early 2020s). The library was made by RT-PCR. Instrument on record: NextSeq 550. TCRdb redid the processing of the public reads, applying fastp at Q25 and MiXCR, and retained in-frame beta chains. Each record represents a unique CDR3 protein, reported with the most common genes and DNA among its rows. In this sample the table shows 190,000 or so distinct CDR3 sequences, roughly two fifths of which occur a single time. The ten largest account for about 35% of the sample. Sequencing used blood, either unsorted or a sorted T cell fraction (not recorded which). Source of these receptors: a human donor who was either an allogeneic HSCT recipient or a stem cell or donor lymphocyte infusion donor (not recorded which). It is not recorded whose cells these are; they may come from a transplant donor.

For the CDR3, the DNA is TGTGCCTGGATTCGCCGGGGAAGGAACAATGAGCAGTTCTTC. The encoded protein is CAWIRRGRNNEQFF. The rearrangement joins TRBV30 to TRBJ2-1; tentative D call: TRBD2 (5 bases). Germline CDR1 is GTSNPN and CDR2 is SVGIG (reference sequence). Trimming pared 4 bases from V and 5 bases from J, leaving 15 bases between. CDR3 length equals 14 residues.

In this sample, this clonotype turned up a few times. The J gene is TRBJ1-2, the V gene TRBV4-2; 8 bases match TRBD1. Germline assignment: CDR1 LGHNA and CDR2 YNFKEQ. The CDR3 sequence is 14 residues long. V dropped 3 bases and J dropped 6; count of bases not matched to a gene: 6. In DNA form, the CDR3 reads TGTGCCAGCAGCCAGGCCACAGGGGGGAATGGCTACACCTTC. This sequence encodes CASSQATGGNGYTF.

This clonotype was seen a few times. The chain uses TRBV12-3 or TRBV12-4 and TRBJ1-1; D is unclear. CDR3 length: 13 amino acids. Trimming took 10 bases from V and 0 from J, leaving 12 bases between them. CDR3 sequence: CATETDMNTEAFF. CDR3 DNA: TGTGCCACCGAGACGGATATGAACACTGAAGCTTTCTTT.

The rearrangement links TRBV30 to TRBJ1-2; D might be TRBD1 (5 bases). This CDR3 region has 12 residues. CDR1 is GTSNPN and CDR2 is SVGIG in the germline V gene (reference sequence). V was trimmed by 4 bases and J by 7 bases, leaving 13 bases between them. CDR3 sequence reads: CAWTPGGSGYTF. The CDR3 DNA is TGTGCCTGGACCCCGGGGGGTTCTGGCTACACCTTC. Supplemented by reference TRBV30 and TRBJ1-2, the full variable domain reads SQTIHQWPATLVQPVGSPLSLECTVEGTSNPNLYWYRQAAGRGLQLLFYSVGIGQISSEVPQNLSASRPQDRQFILSSKKLLLSDSGFYLCAWTPGGSGYTFGSGTRLTVV.

This clonotype was seen a few times. The V call is TRBV5-1, the J call TRBJ1-4; a weak D match, TRBD1 (6 bases). CDR3 length equals 15 residues. The V gene lost 0 bases and the J gene lost 6 bases, with 12 bases spanning the gap. Germline V gene data show CDR1 as SGHRS and CDR2 as YFSETQ. CDR3 in amino acids: CASSLVGGRDEKLFF. The DNA of the CDR3 is TGCGCCAGCAGCTTGGTAGGGGGTAGAGATGAAAAACTGTTTTTT.